Each of the 30 T cell receptor beta chains below was sequenced from the same sample in a study of spatial heterogeneity in lung cancer. Study results and limitations: Counts of expanded alpha and beta TCRs within tumors tracked the tumor nonsynonymous mutation count.

No antigen has been identified for these receptors. TCRdb analysed the 5' RACE reads with MiXCR anew, one entry per CDR3 protein. The top ten hold 9.5% to 15% of the sample, which has 10,000 to 14,000 distinct CDR3 sequences, 9% to 14% seen once. The sample's time point: sample taken at primary tumor resection. The sample consisted of lung tumor tissue, taken at surgery. The receptors were sampled from a female donor with early-stage non-small cell lung cancer.

In its sample, this clonotype was seen many times. The CDR3 loop reads CAWRPKGQQQFF. Here the CDR3 DNA reads TGTGCCTGGAGACCTAAGGGACAACAGCAGTTCTTC. The genes are TRBV30 and TRBJ2-1; maybe TRBD1 (6 bases). CDR3 size: 12 residues. Germline V lookup: CDR1 GTSNPN, CDR2 SVGIG (reference sequence). V was shortened by 3 bases and J by 11 bases, with 14 bases between the two germline ends. The variable domain in full, completed from reference TRBV30 and TRBJ2-1, reads SQTIHQWPATLVQPVGSPLSLECTVEGTSNPNLYWYRQAAGRGLQLLFYSVGIGQISSEVPQNLSASRPQDRQFILSSKKLLLSDSGFYLCAWRPKGQQQFFGPGTRLTVL.

This rearrangement joins TRBV12-3 or TRBV12-4 to TRBJ1-6; 7 bases agree with TRBD1. V lost 1 base and J lost 10; bases outside the gene matches: 7. The CDR3 has 15 residues. In nucleotides, the CDR3 is TGTGCCAGCAGTTTAGGACAGGGATTTAGGTCACCCCTCCACTTT. This encodes CASSLGQGFRSPLHF.

This clonotype was recorded at least ten times. The chain recombines TRBV20-1 with TRBJ2-7; D perhaps matches TRBD1 (5 bases). Germline CDR1 reads DFQATT; CDR2 reads SNEGSKA (reference sequence). CDR3 length: 13 amino acids. Trimming left V 6 bases short and J 6 bases short, with 18 bases between. DNA for the CDR3: TGCAGTGCAAGGACGCCAGGTCAGGGCGAGCAGTACTTC. Its translation: CSARTPGQGEQYF.

This chain joins TRBV6-1 and TRBJ2-7; D is perhaps TRBD1 (5 bases). This CDR3 region has 13 residues. V shed 3 bases and J shed 4 bases, with 10 bases lying between them. Germline-derived CDR1 and CDR2 are MNHNS and SASEGT. The chain's CDR3 is CASSEGRAYEQYF. Here the CDR3 DNA reads TGTGCCAGCAGTGAGGGCAGGGCTTACGAGCAGTACTTC.

This clonotype was picked up many times. The rearrangement uses TRBV6-2 or TRBV6-3 and TRBJ2-7; D might be TRBD2 (6 bases). This CDR3 has 15 amino acids. V was clipped by 6 bases and J by 3 bases, with 18 bases between them. From germline, CDR1 is MNHEY and CDR2 SVGEGT. DNA for the CDR3: TGTGCCAGCAGCCAGGGACTTGTCAGAAACTACGAGCAGTACTTC. This translates into CASSQGLVRNYEQYF.

Ten or more counts support this clonotype. The rearrangement links TRBV7-2 to TRBJ2-5, with unresolved D. The CDR3 loop spans 15 amino acids. The V end lost 5 bases, the J end lost 5 bases, and 18 bases lay between the germline ends. CDR1 and CDR2 from the germline V gene are SGHTA and FQGNSA. Written as DNA, the CDR3 is TGTGCCAGCAGCCCCCACGCTCGGACGATGGAGACCCAGTACTTC. Its protein is CASSPHARTMETQYF.

This clonotype was counted many times. This sequence joins TRBV25-1 and TRBJ2-5, with D unclear. CDR1 and CDR2 from the germline V gene are MGHDK and SYGVNS. V lost 1 base, J lost 9 bases, and 12 bases lay in between. This CDR3 comprises 13 residues. The CDR3 protein is CASSELGNGAQYF. The CDR3 DNA sequence: TGTGCCAGCAGTGAATTGGGGAATGGGGCCCAGTACTTC. The full variable domain, with the rest looked up from reference TRBV25-1 and TRBJ2-5, is EADIYQTPRYLVIGTGKKITLECSQTMGHDKMYWYQQDPGMELHLIHYSYGVNSTEKGDLSSESTVSRIRTEHFPLTLESARPSHTSQYLCASSELGNGAQYFGPGTRLLVL.

The chain employs TRBV6-2 or TRBV6-3 and TRBJ2-3, with 12 bases fitting TRBD2. The CDR3 has 17 residues. J was trimmed by 4 bases and V by 2 bases; bases with no gene match: 7. Germline V gene data show CDR1 as MNHEY and CDR2 as SVGEGT. CDR3 amino acids: CASSYVLAGGKADTQYF. The CDR3 DNA is TGTGCCAGCAGTTACGTCCTAGCGGGAGGGAAAGCAGATACGCAGTATTTT.

In this sample, this clonotype turned up many times. V gene TRBV27 combines with J gene TRBJ1-2, with D perhaps TRBD1 (5 bases). The CDR3 covers 13 residues. Germline values: CDR1 MNHEY, CDR2 SMNVEV (reference sequence). Trimming left V 4 bases short and J 4 bases short, with 10 bases between. The CDR3 reads CASSSAGSYGYTF. The CDR3 nucleotides are TGTGCCAGCAGTTCGGCAGGGTCCTATGGCTACACCTTC.

This clonotype was recorded at least ten times. This rearrangement joins TRBV7-2 to TRBJ2-7; 10 nucleotides agree with TRBD2. The V gene's germline CDR1 is SGHTA and CDR2 FQGNSA. The CDR3 is 18 amino acids. V lost 1 base, J lost 2 bases, and 11 bases stayed unmatched. CDR3 sequence (DNA): TGTGCCAGCAGCTTAGGAGCGGGAGGGATCAACACGCCCTACGAGCAGTACTTC. Its protein is CASSLGAGGINTPYEQYF.

This clonotype was detected ten times or more. The chain couples TRBV6-2 or TRBV6-3 to TRBJ2-7; 11 nucleotides match TRBD1. Germline V gene data show CDR1 as MNHEY and CDR2 as SVGEGT. The junction had 5 bases not matched to a gene; V was cut back by 2 bases and J by 5 bases. CDR3 length equals 15 residues. Written as DNA, the CDR3 is TGTGCCAGCAGTTACGCCGGGACAGGGGGGGACGAGCAGTACTTC. This sequence encodes CASSYAGTGGDEQYF.

This clonotype was recorded a few times. The chain combines TRBV29-1 with TRBJ1-4; D ambiguous. There are 12 residues in the CDR3. V lost 4 bases and J lost 7, with 10 bases in between. Germline CDR1 and CDR2: SQVTM and ANQGSEA. This chain's CDR3 is CSVGVRGEKLFF. The CDR3 DNA reads TGCAGCGTTGGGGTTAGAGGTGAAAAACTGTTTTTT.

This CDR3 is CASTRSGQGTYNEQFF. For the CDR3, the DNA is TGTGCCAGCACCCGATCGGGACAGGGTACCTACAATGAGCAGTTCTTC. The V call is TRBV2, the J call TRBJ2-1, with 9 bases aligning to TRBD1. The CDR3 consists of 16 residues. The trim removed 7 bases at V and 2 bases at J, leaving 9 bases unmatched. The germline V gene has CDR1 SNHLY and CDR2 FYNNEI.

This rearrangement joins TRBV4-3 to TRBJ2-7; TRBD2 aligns across 11 bases. In germline, CDR1 is LGHNA, CDR2 YSLEER. The CDR3 runs to 17 residues. The V and J ends lost 1 base and 0 bases, in that order; junction bases with no gene match: 5. In DNA form, the CDR3 reads TGCGCCAGCAGCCAAGTTAATGGACTAGCGGGCTCCTACGAGCAGTACTTC. Residues: CASSQVNGLAGSYEQYF.

By sample share, this clonotype is medium-sized. The V gene is TRBV20-1, the J gene TRBJ2-7; 10 positions match TRBD1. This CDR3 is 13 amino acids long. In germline, CDR1 is DFQATT, CDR2 SNEGSKA (reference sequence). V was clipped by 5 bases and J by 2 bases; unmatched bases: 3. CDR3 in DNA: TGCAGTGCTTGGGGGACAGGGGCCTACGAGCAGTACTTC. Protein: CSAWGTGAYEQYF.

This clonotype was seen ten or more times. The J gene is TRBJ1-2, the V gene TRBV5-1, with 7 bases that match TRBD1. Germline trimming cut 4 bases from V and 1 base from J; bases unmatched to any gene: 7. The CDR3 spans 15 residues. Per the germline V gene, CDR1 is SGHRS and CDR2 is YFSETQ. For the CDR3, the DNA is TGCGCCAGCAGCCTCGAGGGGGCGGTTAACTATGGCTACACCTTC. It translates to CASSLEGAVNYGYTF. The variable domain in full, with the rest retrieved from reference TRBV5-1 and TRBJ1-2, is KAGVTQTPRYLIKTRGQQVTLSCSPISGHRSVSWYQQTPGQGLQFLFEYFSETQRNKGNFPGRFSGRQFSNSRSEMNVSTLELGDSALYLCASSLEGAVNYGYTFGSGTRLTVV.

By its share, this clonotype is medium-sized. This chain joins TRBV6-2 or TRBV6-3 and TRBJ1-2; 10 bases line up with TRBD1. Germline loops: CDR1 MNHEY, CDR2 SVGEGT. With V trimmed by 6 bases and J by 10 bases, 8 bases remained unmatched. CDR3 size: 13 residues. The CDR3 is CASRRQGASDYTF. CDR3 coding DNA: TGTGCCAGCAGAAGACAGGGGGCTTCTGACTACACCTTC.

V and J are TRBV12-3 or TRBV12-4 and TRBJ2-7, with unresolved D. This CDR3 contains 14 residues. Trimming took 1 base from V and 3 from J, leaving 10 bases between them. The CDR3 spells CASSLGWSIYEQYF. In nucleotides, the CDR3 is TGTGCCAGCAGTTTAGGGTGGTCTATCTACGAGCAGTACTTC.

This clonotype has a handful of counts. The chain joins TRBV29-1 to TRBJ2-1; TRBD1 might be the D (6 bases). Trimming cost V 1 base and J 0 bases, with 28 bases left between them. The CDR3 loop spans 21 amino acids. Germline V CDR1 and CDR2: SQVTM, ANQGSEA. The CDR3 nucleotides read TGCAGCGTTGAAGGTCCTCTCAAACCAACAGGGCTAGAAGGCTCCTACAATGAGCAGTTCTTC. Its translation: CSVEGPLKPTGLEGSYNEQFF.

This clonotype was observed at least ten times. The chain couples TRBV10-3 to TRBJ2-7; weak D call: TRBD1 (6 bases). This CDR3 comprises 13 residues. Germline CDR1 is ENHRY and CDR2 is SYGVKD. With 6 bases removed from V and 0 bases from J, the gap between germline ends came to 9 bases. CDR3 in amino acids: CAIRGRGSYEQYF. The CDR3 region has the DNA TGTGCCATCAGAGGCAGGGGCTCCTACGAGCAGTACTTC.

The V gene is TRBV6-6, the J gene TRBJ2-3, with D tentatively TRBD2 (6 bases). CDR1 is MNHNY, CDR2 SVGAGI, per germline (reference sequence). V shed 5 bases and J shed 4 bases, with 7 bases lying between them. The CDR3 contains 12 residues. The CDR3 DNA is TGTGCCAGCAGTCGGGACTCAGATACGCAGTATTTT. It encodes CASSRDSDTQYF.

This clonotype was recorded many times. The V and J genes are TRBV20-1 and TRBJ1-4, with a tentative D call TRBD1 (5 bases). With 6 bases removed from V and 5 bases from J, the gap between germline ends came to 13 bases. Germline CDR1 and CDR2: DFQATT and SNEGSKA (reference sequence). This CDR3 is built from 13 residues. The CDR3 nucleotides read TGCAGTGCCATCGGGGGGTGGAATGAAAAACTGTTTTTT. It codes for CSAIGGWNEKLFF.

There are many counts of this clonotype. The rearrangement joins TRBV7-2 to TRBJ2-1; D unresolved. This CDR3 is 16 amino acids long. CDR1 is SGHTA, CDR2 FQGNSA, per germline. The V gene lost 2 bases and the J gene lost 6 bases, with 17 bases spanning the gap. The CDR3 loop reads CASSLMAHDSGNEQFF. DNA for the CDR3: TGTGCCAGCAGCTTAATGGCTCACGATTCGGGCAATGAGCAGTTCTTC.

This clonotype was picked up many times. V gene TRBV10-3 combines with J gene TRBJ2-5, with D unclear. Germline lookup yields CDR1 ENHRY and CDR2 SYGVKD. V was trimmed by 0 bases and J by 3 bases, leaving 14 bases between them. CDR3 length: 16 residues. The CDR3 DNA reads TGTGCCATCAGTGAGTCTTTGGGCCCAGAAAAAGAGACCCAGTACTTC. The encoded protein is CAISESLGPEKETQYF.

Sample share makes this clonotype medium-sized. This sequence joins TRBV20-1 and TRBJ1-1; D gene uncertain. CDR3 size: 13 residues. The V gene lost 5 bases and the J gene lost 4 bases, with 14 bases spanning the gap. Germline CDR1 is DFQATT and CDR2 is SNEGSKA (reference sequence). In nucleotides, the CDR3 is TGCAGTGCTTTAATAGGGTCAGGCACTGAAGCTTTCTTT. Translation gives CSALIGSGTEAFF.

This clonotype was counted many times. This chain joins TRBV6-2 or TRBV6-3 and TRBJ2-7, with D perhaps matching TRBD2 (5 bases). Germline CDR1 is MNHEY and CDR2 is SVGEGT. V shed 4 bases and J shed 6 bases, with 10 bases lying between them. The CDR3 is made up of 12 amino acids. The CDR3 loop reads CASSSVRGEQYF. The CDR3 nucleotides read TGTGCCAGCAGTTCCGTCCGGGGCGAGCAGTACTTC.

The V and J genes are TRBV9 and TRBJ1-3; D call uncertain. V shed 4 bases and J shed 4 bases, with 12 bases lying between them. The CDR3 covers 14 residues. Germline loops: CDR1 SGDLS, CDR2 YYNGEE. The CDR3 DNA reads TGTGCCAGCAGCCCGCGGCAGCAAGGAAACACCATATATTTT. Translation gives CASSPRQQGNTIYF. Drawing the rest from reference TRBV9 and TRBJ1-3, the complete variable domain is DSGVTQTPKHLITATGQRVTLRCSPRSGDLSVYWYQQSLDQGLQFLIQYYNGEERAKGNILERFSAQQFPDLHSELNLSSLELGDSALYFCASSPRQQGNTIYFGEGSWLTVV.

This clonotype has ten or more counts. The V call is TRBV12-3 or TRBV12-4, the J call TRBJ2-3, with 10 positions matching TRBD1. V was clipped by 5 bases and J by 2 bases; unmatched bases: 4. The CDR3 extends over 15 amino acids. CDR3 region: CASSRTGGSTDTQYF. The CDR3 DNA reads as TGTGCCAGCAGTCGGACAGGGGGTTCCACAGATACGCAGTATTTT.

This clonotype was detected ten times or more. J is TRBJ1-5 and V is TRBV5-5; 7 bases are shared with TRBD1. With 4 bases clipped from V and 7 bases from J, the junction kept 11 bases outside the gene matches. In germline, CDR1 is SGHKS, CDR2 YYEKEE (reference sequence). The CDR3 runs 15 residues. The CDR3 nucleotides are TGTGCCAGCAGCCCTAACAACAGGGGATGGCAGCCCCAGCATTTT. This encodes CASSPNNRGWQPQHF. Supplemented by reference TRBV5-5 and TRBJ1-5, the full variable domain reads DAGVTQSPTHLIKTRGQQVTLRCSPISGHKSVSWYQQVLGQGPQFIFQYYEKEERGRGNFPDRFSARQFPNYSSELNVNALLLGDSALYLCASSPNNRGWQPQHFGDGTRLSIL.

This clonotype occurred many times. The CDR3 nucleotides are TGTGCCAGCTCACCACCATGGACAGCTACCTACAATGAGCAGTTCTTC. Encoded protein: CASSPPWTATYNEQFF. V is TRBV18 and J is TRBJ2-1; D is perhaps TRBD1 (6 bases). CDR1 KGHSH and CDR2 LQKENI come from the germline V gene. V shed 0 bases and J shed 2 bases, with 11 bases lying between them. CDR3 length: 16 amino acids.